This is a list of T cell receptor beta chains from one sample in a study of T cell responses to AZD1222 COVID-19 vaccine. TCRdb's table, derived via immunoSEQ multiplex PCR, lists solely in-frame clones and lacks some. The table includes over 130,000 clones, just over 85% detected once. The sequencing here drew on peripheral blood, taken on day 0 of AZD1222 vaccination. These receptors were obtained from an adult in good health. The CDR3 runs from the conserved cysteine through the conserved F or W. The D gene is left open where the match is weak. The size field is filled for only some rows; it gives once, few, many or a size class.

-	-	TRBJ1-1	14	TRBV29-1	CSVIPVGGYTEAFF	TGCAGCGTGATACCTGTGGGGGGGTACACTGAAGCTTTCTTT
-	TRBD2	TRBJ2-7	16	TRBV6-2/TRBV6-3	CASSSALLREEGEQYF	TGTGCCAGCAGTTCAGCCCTCTTGCGGGAGGAGGGCGAGCAGTACTTC
once	-	TRBJ1-1	13	TRBV7-8	CASSRDLNTEAFF	TGTGCCAGCAGCCGAGACCTGAACACTGAAGCTTTCTTT
once	TRBD1	TRBJ1-4	15	TRBV10-2	CASRDRGLRGEKLFF	TGCGCCAGCCGGGACAGGGGCCTGCGCGGCGAAAAACTGTTTTTT
-	-	TRBJ2-5	16	TRBV5-1	CASSLGVRNYQETQYF	TGCGCCAGCAGCTTGGGGGTGCGTAATTACCAAGAGACCCAGTACTTC
-	-	TRBJ2-6	14	TRBV6-5	CASSWEAGANVLTF	TGTGCCAGCAGCTGGGAGGCTGGGGCCAACGTCCTGACTTTC
-	-	TRBJ2-7	17	TRBV4-1	CASSQDNKFEWGAEQYF	TGCGCCAGCAGCCAAGATAATAAGTTCGAGTGGGGCGCCGAGCAGTACTTC
once	-	TRBJ2-3	17	TRBV4-3	CASSQGTGRGSTDTQYF	TGCGCCAGCAGCCAAGGAACGGGGCGGGGAAGCACAGATACGCAGTATTTT
-	TRBD2	TRBJ2-1	16	TRBV6-2/TRBV6-3	CASNPVAGAPYNEQFF	TGTGCCAGCAACCCTGTAGCGGGAGCCCCCTACAATGAGCAGTTCTTC
-	-	TRBJ1-2	11	TRBV30	CAWGHNYGYTF	TGTGCCTGGGGACACAACTATGGCTACACCTTC
-	-	TRBJ2-5	15	TRBV4-3	CASSQQFRTQETQYF	TGCGCCAGCAGCCAACAATTTCGAACCCAAGAGACCCAGTACTTC
-	TRBD2	TRBJ2-7	12	TRBV7-9	CASSWGGYEQYF	TGTGCCAGCAGTTGGGGGGGCTACGAGCAGTACTTC
-	-	TRBJ2-1	16	TRBV4-2	CASSPPGTTLGNEQFF	TGTGCCAGCAGCCCCCCCGGGACGACCCTCGGGAATGAGCAGTTCTTC
-	TRBD1	TRBJ1-4	11	TRBV5-5	CASSRDRELFF	TGTGCCAGCAGCAGGGACAGGGAACTGTTTTTT
-	-	TRBJ2-1	12	TRBV6-5	CASGALYNEQFF	TGTGCCAGCGGAGCCCTCTACAATGAGCAGTTCTTC
-	-	TRBJ2-3	16	TRBV6-2/TRBV6-3	CASSYSARGGGNTQYF	TGTGCCAGCAGTTACTCCGCTAGGGGCGGAGGGAATACGCAGTATTTT
-	TRBD2	TRBJ2-5	15	TRBV7-9	CASSLSGRAEKTQYF	TGTGCCAGCAGCTTAAGCGGGAGGGCCGAGAAGACCCAGTACTTC
-	-	TRBJ1-5	16	TRBV7-2	CASSLLGSGANQPQHF	TGTGCCAGCAGCCTCTTAGGTTCCGGGGCCAATCAGCCCCAGCATTTT
once	-	TRBJ2-7	11	TRBV7-9	CASSRNYEQYF	TGTGCCAGCAGCCGCAACTACGAGCAGTACTTC
once	-	TRBJ2-1	16	TRBV6-1	CASSEDNGPPYNEQFF	TGTGCCAGCAGTGAAGATAACGGGCCGCCCTACAATGAGCAGTTCTTC
-	-	TRBJ2-2	16	TRBV27	CASSPPGQGRGGELFF	TGTGCCAGCAGTCCACCCGGGCAGGGGCGGGGCGGGGAGCTGTTTTTT
-	-	TRBJ1-2	14	TRBV18	CASSPGHDHYGYTF	TGTGCCAGCTCACCGGGACACGACCACTATGGCTACACCTTC
-	-	TRBJ1-1	13	TRBV30	CAWSGSGHTEAFF	TGTGCCTGGAGTGGATCAGGGCATACTGAAGCTTTCTTT
-	-	TRBJ2-1	15	TRBV24-1	CATSDSGGPYNEQFF	TGTGCCACCAGTGATTCCGGGGGCCCCTACAATGAGCAGTTCTTC
-	TRBD2	TRBJ2-3	15	TRBV6-5	CASSFGLAGFTTQYF	TGTGCCAGCAGTTTCGGACTAGCGGGATTTACTACGCAGTATTTT
-	-	TRBJ1-4	14	TRBV6-5	CASSYSVTNEKLFF	TGTGCCAGCAGTTACTCGGTCACTAATGAAAAACTGTTTTTT
-	-	TRBJ2-7	12	TRBV18	CASSPVENEQYF	TGTGCCAGCTCACCCGTTGAAAACGAGCAGTACTTC
once	TRBD1	TRBJ1-5	15	TRBV27	CASSRQGGGNQPQHF	TGTGCCAGCAGTCGACAGGGTGGAGGCAATCAGCCCCAGCATTTT
-	TRBD2	TRBJ2-7	15	TRBV6-5	CASRPRTSGSHEQYF	TGTGCCAGCAGGCCCCGGACTAGCGGGAGCCACGAGCAGTACTTC
once	-	TRBJ2-1	14	TRBV5-1	CASSLGGGYNEQFF	TGCGCCAGCAGCTTGGGAGGGGGATACAATGAGCAGTTCTTC
-	-	TRBJ2-1	13	TRBV4-3	CASSPEVEGEQFF	TGCGCCAGCAGCCCCGAGGTCGAGGGGGAGCAGTTCTTC
few	-	TRBJ1-2	15	TRBV9	CASSEKLGGAEGYTF	TGTGCCAGCAGCGAGAAACTCGGGGGGGCCGAGGGCTACACCTTC
-	-	TRBJ2-2	15	TRBV9	CASSAGDMNTGELFF	TGTGCCAGCAGCGCAGGGGACATGAACACCGGGGAGCTGTTTTTT
-	TRBD2	TRBJ2-1	15	TRBV7-8	CASSLALAGVYEQFF	TGTGCCAGCAGCTTAGCGCTAGCGGGAGTGTATGAGCAGTTCTTC
-	TRBD2	TRBJ2-7	13	TRBV18	CASSRDYQYEQYF	TGTGCCAGCTCGCGGGACTACCAATACGAGCAGTACTTC
-	-	TRBJ1-4	11	TRBV30	CAEGTNEKLFF	TGTGCCGAAGGGACTAATGAAAAACTGTTTTTT
-	TRBD1	TRBJ2-6	18	TRBV6-4	CASSDSRQGLSGANVLTF	TGTGCCAGCAGTGACTCTAGACAGGGTCTCTCTGGGGCCAACGTCCTGACTTTC
-	TRBD1	TRBJ1-3	16	TRBV7-2	CASSSRQGSSGNTIYF	TGTGCCAGCAGCTCCCGACAGGGATCCTCTGGAAACACCATATATTTT
-	-	TRBJ1-1	12	TRBV14	CASSPSVLKLVF	TGTGCCAGCAGCCCGTCGGTCCTGAAGCTGGTCTTT
-	-	TRBJ2-7	15	TRBV4-1	CASSQWPQGSNEQYF	TGCGCCAGCAGCCAATGGCCTCAGGGTTCCAACGAGCAGTACTTC
-	TRBD1	TRBJ1-6	14	TRBV25-1	CASRGTGDNSPLHF	TGTGCCAGCAGGGGGACAGGCGATAATTCACCCCTCCACTTT
-	-	TRBJ1-1	12	TRBV7-9	CASSLTHTEAFF	TGTGCCAGCAGCCTGACTCACACTGAAGCTTTCTTT
-	-	TRBJ2-1	15	TRBV19	CASSRAESSYNEQFF	TGTGCCAGTAGCCGGGCGGAGAGCTCCTACAATGAGCAGTTCTTC
-	TRBD2	TRBJ2-7	15	TRBV7-8	CASSLSGGGTYEQYF	TGTGCCAGCAGCCTTAGCGGGGGTGGGACCTACGAGCAGTACTTC
-	-	TRBJ2-3	13	TRBV30	CAWSPLGIDTQYF	TGTGCCTGGTCACCCTTGGGGATAGATACGCAGTATTTT
-	-	TRBJ1-2	12	TRBV5-1	CASSLSRYGYTF	TGCGCCAGCAGCTTATCGAGATATGGCTACACCTTC
-	-	TRBJ1-1	13	TRBV4-3	CASSQDHNTEAFF	TGCGCCAGCAGCCAAGACCACAACACTGAAGCTTTCTTT
-	TRBD2	TRBJ2-5	13	TRBV7-2	CASSTLARETQYF	TGTGCCAGCAGCACACTAGCGAGGGAGACCCAGTACTTC
-	-	TRBJ1-2	15	TRBV7-3	CASSLFDRLDYGYTF	TGTGCCAGCAGCTTGTTTGACAGGTTGGACTATGGCTACACCTTC
-	TRBD1	TRBJ1-5	13	TRBV27	CASSRQGAQPQHF	TGTGCCAGCAGTAGACAGGGAGCCCAGCCCCAGCATTTT